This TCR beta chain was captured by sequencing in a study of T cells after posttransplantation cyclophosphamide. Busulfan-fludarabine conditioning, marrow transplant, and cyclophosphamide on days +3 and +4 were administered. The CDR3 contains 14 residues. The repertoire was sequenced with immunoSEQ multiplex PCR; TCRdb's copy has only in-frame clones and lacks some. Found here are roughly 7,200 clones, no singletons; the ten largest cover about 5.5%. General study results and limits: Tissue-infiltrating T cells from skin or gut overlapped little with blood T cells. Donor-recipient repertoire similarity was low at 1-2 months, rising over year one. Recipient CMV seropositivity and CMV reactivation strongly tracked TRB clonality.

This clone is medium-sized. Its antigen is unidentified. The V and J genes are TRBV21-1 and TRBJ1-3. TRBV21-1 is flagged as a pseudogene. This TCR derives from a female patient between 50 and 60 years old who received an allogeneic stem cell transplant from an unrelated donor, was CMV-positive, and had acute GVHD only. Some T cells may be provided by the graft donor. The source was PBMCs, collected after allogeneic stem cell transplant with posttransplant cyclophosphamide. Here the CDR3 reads CAAVRRPGRNTIYF. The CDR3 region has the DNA TGTGCCGCCGTGAGACGGCCCGGGAGAAACACCATATATTTT.